These 5 T cell receptor beta chains came from one sample sequenced in a study of blood T cell repertoires in COVID-19. The data were produced by immunoSEQ multiplex PCR, yet TCRdb's version contains in-frame clones alone and is incomplete. Among more than 200,000 clones, 79% were seen once, and the ten largest hold about 4%. The sample was peripheral blood. The receptor set was obtained from a middle-aged woman with active or convalescent COVID-19.

This clone appeared a single time. For the CDR3, the DNA is TGTGCCAGCAGCTTGTGGCGGGGCACAGATACGCAGTATTTT. This encodes CASSLWRGTDTQYF. This chain links TRBV5-5 with TRBJ2-3; possible D gene TRBD2, 5 bases. The V end lost 1 base, the J end lost 1 base, and 7 bases lay between the germline ends. Germline V gene lookup returns CDR1 SGHKS and CDR2 YYEKEE (reference sequence). The CDR3 runs to 14 residues.

The chain joins TRBV12-5 to TRBJ2-5; 8 bases line up with TRBD2. Losses at the gene ends were 0 bases for V and 5 bases for J; bases not matched to a gene: 5. Germline V gene data show CDR1 as LGHNT and CDR2 as FRNRAP. The length of the CDR3 is 15 residues. The CDR3 reads CASGLVREGAETQYF. For the CDR3, the DNA is TGTGCTAGTGGTTTGGTACGGGAGGGTGCGGAGACCCAGTACTTC.

Regarding this clone: Different DNA sequences within this sample yield the same CDR3. J is TRBJ1-5 and V is TRBV2; D is unresolved. CDR3 size: 15 residues. The germline V and J ends were trimmed by 2 bases and 0 bases, with 8 bases remaining between them. CDR1 is SNHLY, CDR2 FYNNEI, per germline. CDR3: CASSESGYSNQPQHF. Written as DNA, the CDR3 is TGTGCCAGCAGTGAATCCGGGTATAGCAATCAGCCCCAGCATTTT.

The chain couples TRBV27 to TRBJ1-6, with 8 bases fitting TRBD1. Germline V CDR1 and CDR2: MNHEY, SMNVEV (reference sequence). The CDR3 contains 15 residues. After removal of 8 bases from V and 9 bases from J, the junction contained 12 bases not matched to a gene. The CDR3 protein is CASHSGQGDFSPLHF. CDR3 in DNA: TGTGCCAGCCACTCCGGACAGGGAGATTTTTCACCCCTCCACTTT.

This chain connects TRBV2 to TRBJ2-3; 8 nucleotides align to TRBD2. The germline V gene has CDR1 SNHLY and CDR2 FYNNEI. The CDR3 has 15 residues. Trimming cost V 2 bases and J 1 base; bases outside gene matches: 2. The CDR3 DNA follows: TGTGCCAGCAGTGAACCGGGAGGGGGCACAGATACGCAGTATTTT. It specifies CASSEPGGGTDTQYF.